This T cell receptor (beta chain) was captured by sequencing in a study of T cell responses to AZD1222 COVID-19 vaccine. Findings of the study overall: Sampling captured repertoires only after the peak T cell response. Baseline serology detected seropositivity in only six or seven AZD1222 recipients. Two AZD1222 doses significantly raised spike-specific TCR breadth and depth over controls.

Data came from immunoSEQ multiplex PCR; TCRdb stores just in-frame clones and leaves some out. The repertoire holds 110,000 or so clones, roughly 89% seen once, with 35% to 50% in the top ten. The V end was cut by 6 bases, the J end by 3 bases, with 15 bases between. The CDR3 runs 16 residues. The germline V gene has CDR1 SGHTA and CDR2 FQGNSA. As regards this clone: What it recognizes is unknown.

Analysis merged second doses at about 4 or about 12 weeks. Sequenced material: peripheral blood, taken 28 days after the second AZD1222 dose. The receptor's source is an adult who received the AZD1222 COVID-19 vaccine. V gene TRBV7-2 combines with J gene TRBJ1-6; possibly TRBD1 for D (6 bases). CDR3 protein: CASSPGGGSYNSPLHF. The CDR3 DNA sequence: TGTGCCAGCAGTCCGGGGGGGGGCAGCTATAATTCACCCCTCCACTTT.